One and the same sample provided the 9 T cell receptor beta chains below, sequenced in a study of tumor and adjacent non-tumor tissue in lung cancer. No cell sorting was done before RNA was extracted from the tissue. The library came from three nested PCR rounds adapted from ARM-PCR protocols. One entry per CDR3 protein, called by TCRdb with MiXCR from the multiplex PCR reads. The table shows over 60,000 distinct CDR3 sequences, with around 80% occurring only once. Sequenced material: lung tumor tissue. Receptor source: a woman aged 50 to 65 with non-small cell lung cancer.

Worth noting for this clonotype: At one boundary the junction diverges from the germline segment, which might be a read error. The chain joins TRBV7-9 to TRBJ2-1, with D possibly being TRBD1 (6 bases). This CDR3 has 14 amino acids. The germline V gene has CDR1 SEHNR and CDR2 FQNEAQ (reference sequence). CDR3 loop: CTSSLGSQGLVQLF. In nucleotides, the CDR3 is TGTACCAGCAGCTTAGGTAGCCAGGGGCTTGTACAGCTCTTC.

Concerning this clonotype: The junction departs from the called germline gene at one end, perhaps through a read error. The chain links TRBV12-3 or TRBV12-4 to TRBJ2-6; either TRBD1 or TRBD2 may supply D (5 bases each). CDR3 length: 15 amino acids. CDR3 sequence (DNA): TGTGCCAGCAGGGGGAGACCCCCTGGGGCCATCGTCCTGACTTTC. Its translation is CASRGRPPGAIVLTF.

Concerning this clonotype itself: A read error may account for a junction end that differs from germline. CDR3 loop: CATSKASSSSYNGQFF. As DNA, the CDR3 is TGTGCTACCAGTAAGGCCAGCAGCAGCTCCTACAATGGGCAGTTCTTC. V and J are TRBV24-1 and TRBJ2-1; no definite D call. The CDR3 extends over 16 amino acids. Germline CDR1 reads KGHDR; CDR2 reads SFDVKD.

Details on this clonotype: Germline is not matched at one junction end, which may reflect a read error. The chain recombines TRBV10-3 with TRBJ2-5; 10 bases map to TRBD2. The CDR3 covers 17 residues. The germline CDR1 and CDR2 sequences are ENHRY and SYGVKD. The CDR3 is CAISGKASGSGQETQYF. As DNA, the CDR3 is TGTGCAATCAGTGGAAAGGCTAGCGGGAGTGGGCAAGAGACCCAGTACTTC.

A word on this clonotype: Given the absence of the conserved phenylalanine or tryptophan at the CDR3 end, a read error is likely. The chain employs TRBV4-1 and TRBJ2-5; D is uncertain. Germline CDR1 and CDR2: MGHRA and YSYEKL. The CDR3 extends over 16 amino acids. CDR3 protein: CAISQDKRNGQETQYS. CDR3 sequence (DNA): TGCGCCATCAGCCAAGACAAGAGGAACGGCCAAGAGACCCAGTACTCC.

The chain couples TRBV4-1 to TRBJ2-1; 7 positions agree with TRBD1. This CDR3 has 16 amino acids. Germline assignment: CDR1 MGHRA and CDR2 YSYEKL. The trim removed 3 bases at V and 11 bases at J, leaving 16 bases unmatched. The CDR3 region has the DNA TGCGCCAGCAGCCACGCTATGCCGACAGGGACGAGCAAGCAGTTCTTC. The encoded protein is CASSHAMPTGTSKQFF.

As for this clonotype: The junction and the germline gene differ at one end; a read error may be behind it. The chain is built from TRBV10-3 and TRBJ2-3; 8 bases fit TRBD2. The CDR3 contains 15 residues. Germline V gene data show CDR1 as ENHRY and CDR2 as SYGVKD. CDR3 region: CTISGGLGGTDTQYF. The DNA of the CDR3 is TGTACCATCAGTGGGGGACTAGGGGGTACAGATACGCAGTATTTT.

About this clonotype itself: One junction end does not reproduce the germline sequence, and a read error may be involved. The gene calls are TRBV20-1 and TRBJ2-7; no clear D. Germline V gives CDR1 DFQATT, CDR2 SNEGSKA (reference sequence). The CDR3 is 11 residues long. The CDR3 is CSRSQWYEQCF. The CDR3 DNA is TGCAGTAGATCACAGTGGTACGAGCAGTGCTTT.

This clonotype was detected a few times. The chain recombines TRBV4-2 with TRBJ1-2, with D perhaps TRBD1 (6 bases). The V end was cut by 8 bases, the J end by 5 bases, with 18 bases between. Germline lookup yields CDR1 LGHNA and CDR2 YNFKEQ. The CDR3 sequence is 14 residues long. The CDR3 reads CASGKDRGVYGYTF. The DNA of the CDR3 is TGTGCCAGCGGAAAGGATAGGGGGGTTTATGGCTACACCTTC.